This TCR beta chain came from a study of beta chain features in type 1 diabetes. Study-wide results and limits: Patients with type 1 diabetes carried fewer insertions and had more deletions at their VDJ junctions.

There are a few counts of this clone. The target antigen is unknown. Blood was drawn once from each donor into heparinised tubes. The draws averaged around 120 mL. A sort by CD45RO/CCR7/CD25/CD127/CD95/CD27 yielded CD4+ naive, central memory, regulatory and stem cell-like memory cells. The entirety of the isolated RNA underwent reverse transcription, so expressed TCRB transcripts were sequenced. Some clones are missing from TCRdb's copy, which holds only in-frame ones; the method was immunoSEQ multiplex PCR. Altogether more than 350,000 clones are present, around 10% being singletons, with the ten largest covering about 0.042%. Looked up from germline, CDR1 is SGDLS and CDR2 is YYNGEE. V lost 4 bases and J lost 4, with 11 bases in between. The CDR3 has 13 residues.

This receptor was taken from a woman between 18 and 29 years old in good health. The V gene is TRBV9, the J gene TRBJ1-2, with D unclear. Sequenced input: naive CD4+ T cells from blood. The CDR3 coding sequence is TGTGCCAGCAGCTCTCCACTCTTCTATGGCTACACCTTC. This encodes CASSSPLFYGYTF.